The clone carrying this TCR beta chain was detected only a few times. Its matching antigen is unknown. These data come from a study of cytomegalovirus exposure and HLA in healthy donors. Study conclusions and caveats: Later analysis associated a missense DCLRE1C variant with TCR beta V- and J-gene trimming. In vitro assays verified that a few CMV-associated chains recognized CMV antigens specifically. Later analysis identified 15,000 to 20,000 TCR beta sequences associated with HLA alleles, using a false discovery rate threshold of 0.05. The study put some 160 TCR beta chains on its list as cytomegalovirus-associated.

The germline gives CDR1 SGHAT, CDR2 FQNNGV. This CDR3 is built from 15 residues. V lost 5 bases to trimming and J lost 4 bases, with 17 bases between them. The primer mix had 60 Vbeta and 13 Jbeta primers. Sequencing was performed with immunoSEQ multiplex PCR; in TCRdb, only in-frame clones are kept and a portion is missing. Of 65,000 to 90,000 clones in the sample, around 73% were seen once. The sample taken for sequencing was PBMCs. The chain carries TRBV11-2 and TRBJ2-5, with a tentative D call TRBD2 (7 bases). The receptor was derived from a woman between 35 and 50 years old in good health and CMV-seropositive. Here the CDR3 DNA reads TGTGCCAGCAGCCCCAGCCGGGGGGCCTCAGAGACCCAGTACTTC. Encoded protein: CASSPSRGASETQYF.